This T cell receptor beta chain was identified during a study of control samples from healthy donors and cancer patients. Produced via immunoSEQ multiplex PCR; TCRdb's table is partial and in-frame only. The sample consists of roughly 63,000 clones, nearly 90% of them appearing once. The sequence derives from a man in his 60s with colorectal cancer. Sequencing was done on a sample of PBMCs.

CDR3 DNA sequence: TGTGCCAGCAGCGTAGTTCCAGGGGGCACTGAAGCTTTCTTT. Encoded protein: CASSVVPGGTEAFF. The chain joins TRBV9 to TRBJ1-1; TRBD1 matches at 7 bases. The CDR3 spans 14 residues. Germline CDR1 reads SGDLS; CDR2 reads YYNGEE. V dropped 0 bases and J dropped 4; count of bases not matched to a gene: 3.